A selection of T cell receptor beta chains follows, all from one sample in a study of blood T cell repertoires in COVID-19. The data were produced by immunoSEQ multiplex PCR, yet TCRdb's version contains in-frame clones alone and is incomplete. This table has about 100,000 clones, less than 90% appearing once. Source material: peripheral blood. The receptor source for this set is a man aged 30-40 years in a cohort sampled during active COVID-19. Both conserved end residues are part of each CDR3. D genes are given only for firm matches. Rows may omit the clone size; those that give it use once, few, many or a size class.

J,size,D,V,DNA,CDR3
TRBJ2-6,.,TRBD1,TRBV13,TGTGCCAGCAGCTACCTACAGGGGAAAGGGGCCAACGTCCTGACTTTC,CASSYLQGKGANVLTF
TRBJ1-5,.,.,TRBV19,TGTGCCAGTAGTATGTCGGGGGGCAGGCAGCCCCAGCATTTT,CASSMSGGRQPQHF
TRBJ1-1,.,TRBD1,TRBV5-1,TGCGCCAGCAGCTCCAGCGACAGGGTAACTGAAGCTTTCTTT,CASSSSDRVTEAFF
TRBJ2-3,.,TRBD2,TRBV6-1,TGTGCCAGCAGCGAAGGAAGGGGAGGGAGCACAGATACGCAGTATTTT,CASSEGRGGSTDTQYF
TRBJ2-5,.,TRBD2,TRBV4-1,TGCGCCAGCAGCCAGGACCATAGCGGGGGCGGTGAGACCCAGTACTTC,CASSQDHSGGGETQYF
TRBJ2-7,.,.,TRBV6-4,TGTGCCAGCAGTGACTCACGGGGCTACGAGCAGTACTTC,CASSDSRGYEQYF
TRBJ1-2,.,.,TRBV6-5,TGTGCCAGCAGTTACTCGAACAGGGAATACGGCTACACCTTC,CASSYSNREYGYTF
TRBJ2-6,few,TRBD2,TRBV19,TGTGCCAGTAGTATCCTAGCGGGGGGGATCTCTGGGGCCAACGTCCTGACTTTC,CASSILAGGISGANVLTF
TRBJ1-1,.,.,TRBV4-1,TGCGCCAGCAGCGGGACGGGAGTTGGGGGCACTGAAGCTTTCTTT,CASSGTGVGGTEAFF
TRBJ2-3,.,.,TRBV29-1,TGCAGCGTTGATTCCCGTCCCACAGATACGCAGTATTTT,CSVDSRPTDTQYF
TRBJ1-2,.,.,TRBV3-1/TRBV3-2,TGTGCCAGCAGCCAAGAAGGCCAGGTGGATGGCTACACCTTC,CASSQEGQVDGYTF
TRBJ2-7,.,.,TRBV14,TGTGCCAGCAGCCAAGATGTTGGACAGCGGTACTTC,CASSQDVGQRYF
TRBJ2-5,.,.,TRBV2,TGTGCCAGCACGCCGGAGGGCCAAGAGACCCAGTACTTC,CASTPEGQETQYF
TRBJ2-3,.,TRBD2,TRBV30,TGTGCCTGTTCTACTAGCGCGGTGGTGGATACGCAGTATTTT,CACSTSAVVDTQYF
TRBJ2-1,.,TRBD2,TRBV19,TGTGCCAGTAGTACGCGTTCGGGCTTACCGGGGGGGTACAATGAGCAGTTCTTC,CASSTRSGLPGGYNEQFF
TRBJ2-5,.,TRBD2,TRBV19,TGTGCCAGTAGTAGATCTAGCGGGGGGGTAGAGACCCAGTACTTC,CASSRSSGGVETQYF
TRBJ2-7,.,.,TRBV5-4,TGTGCCAGCAGCCCGGGTCACGGGATCCCCAAAAACTACGAGCAGTACTTC,CASSPGHGIPKNYEQYF
TRBJ2-2,.,.,TRBV7-3,TGTGCCAGCAGCTTATTACCGCGGTCGGGCACCGGGGAGCTGTTTTTT,CASSLLPRSGTGELFF
TRBJ1-6,many,.,TRBV7-2,TGTGCCAGCAGCTTAGACCAGAATCCCCTCCACTTT,CASSLDQNPLHF
TRBJ1-2,.,.,TRBV6-5,TGTGCCAGCAGTTACACCGGGAACTATGGCTACACCTTC,CASSYTGNYGYTF
TRBJ2-7,.,TRBD1,TRBV7-2,TGTGCCAGCAGTTTGACAGGGAGCTCCTACGAGCAGTACTTC,CASSLTGSSYEQYF
TRBJ2-3,once,.,TRBV28,TGTGCCAGCAGTTTAGGGGGGAAAATCACAGATACGCAGTATTTT,CASSLGGKITDTQYF
TRBJ1-6,.,.,TRBV10-3,TGTGCCATCAGTGAGGCGCGTTCACCCCTCCACTTT,CAISEARSPLHF
TRBJ1-6,.,.,TRBV11-2,TGTGCCAGCAGCTTCGACAGCTCCTATAATTCACCCCTCCACTTT,CASSFDSSYNSPLHF
TRBJ1-3,.,.,TRBV7-6,TGTGCCAGCAGCTTAGGGGTAAGGCGGAGCTCTGGAAACACCATATATTTT,CASSLGVRRSSGNTIYF
TRBJ2-5,.,TRBD1,TRBV11-1,TGTGCCAGCAGCGTAGGACAGGTGGTGGAGACCCAGTACTTC,CASSVGQVVETQYF
TRBJ1-5,.,.,TRBV7-9,TGTGCCAGCAGCCGTAAGGGGGTGGGGTTTGATCAGCCCCAGCATTTT,CASSRKGVGFDQPQHF
TRBJ1-5,few,.,TRBV21-1,TGTGCCAGCAGCTGGCGTGTCGGCAAGGGGCGTCGCTCCAATCAGCCCCAGCATTTT,CASSWRVGKGRRSNQPQHF
TRBJ2-1,.,.,TRBV10-1,TGCGCCAGCAGTAACTTCGGGGGTTCCTACAATGAGCAGTTCTTC,CASSNFGGSYNEQFF
TRBJ1-2,.,TRBD1,TRBV7-3,TGTGCCAGCAGCGCCGGGACAGGGGGCGAGGGCTACACCTTC,CASSAGTGGEGYTF
TRBJ2-7,.,TRBD1,TRBV19,TGTGCCAGTAGTAAGGACAGGGAGAGGACCTACGAGCAGTACTTC,CASSKDRERTYEQYF
TRBJ1-1,.,.,TRBV15,TGTGCCACCAGCAGACCGGGGGAGGGGTCTGAAGCTTTCTTT,CATSRPGEGSEAFF
TRBJ2-1,.,TRBD2,TRBV5-4,TGTGCCAGCAGCTTGGCCCGACTAGCGGGGGGGAATGAGCAGTTCTTC,CASSLARLAGGNEQFF
TRBJ2-5,once,TRBD2,TRBV28,TGTGCCAGCGCCGACAGACTAGCGGTAGAGACCCAGTACTTC,CASADRLAVETQYF
TRBJ1-6,few,.,TRBV7-2,TGTGCCAGCAGAGGGGGCTCCTATAATTCACCCCTCCACTTT,CASRGGSYNSPLHF
TRBJ1-2,.,.,TRBV2,TGTGCCAGCAGTGAAGAGGGGGTTGGCTACACCTTC,CASSEEGVGYTF
TRBJ2-3,.,.,TRBV7-8,TGTGCCAGCAGCCCAGACTGGACAGATACGCAGTATTTT,CASSPDWTDTQYF
TRBJ2-2,.,TRBD1,TRBV5-1,TGCGCCAGCAGCCCGACGGGACAGAAGAACACCGGGGAGCTGTTTTTT,CASSPTGQKNTGELFF
TRBJ2-4,.,.,TRBV28,TGTGCCAGCAGTCGGGACTCCGCCTCCAAAAACATTCAGTACTTC,CASSRDSASKNIQYF
TRBJ2-7,.,.,TRBV7-8,TGTGCCAGCAGCTTAGATGGGTTATCGAGGTCCTACGAGCAGTACTTC,CASSLDGLSRSYEQYF
TRBJ2-7,.,.,TRBV4-3,TGCGCCAGCAGCCAAGATCCTCAGGGATCCTACGAGCAGTACTTC,CASSQDPQGSYEQYF